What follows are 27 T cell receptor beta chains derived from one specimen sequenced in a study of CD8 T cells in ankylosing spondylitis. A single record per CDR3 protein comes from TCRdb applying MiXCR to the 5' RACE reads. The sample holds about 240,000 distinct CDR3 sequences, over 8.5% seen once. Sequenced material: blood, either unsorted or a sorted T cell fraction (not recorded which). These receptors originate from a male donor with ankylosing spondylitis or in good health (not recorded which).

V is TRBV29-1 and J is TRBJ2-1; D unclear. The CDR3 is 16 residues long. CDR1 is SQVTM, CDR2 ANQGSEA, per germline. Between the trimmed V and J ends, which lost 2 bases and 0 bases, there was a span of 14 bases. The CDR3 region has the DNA TGCAGCGTTGAACCCGACTGGGGTAGCTCCTACAATGAGCAGTTCTTC. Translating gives CSVEPDWGSSYNEQFF.

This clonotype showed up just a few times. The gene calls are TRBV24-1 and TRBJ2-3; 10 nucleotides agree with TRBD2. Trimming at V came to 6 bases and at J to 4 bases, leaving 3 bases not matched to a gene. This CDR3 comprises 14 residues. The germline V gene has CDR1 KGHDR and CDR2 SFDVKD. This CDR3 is CATSLAGAPDTQYF. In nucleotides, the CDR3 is TGTGCCACCAGTCTAGCGGGAGCCCCAGATACGCAGTATTTT.

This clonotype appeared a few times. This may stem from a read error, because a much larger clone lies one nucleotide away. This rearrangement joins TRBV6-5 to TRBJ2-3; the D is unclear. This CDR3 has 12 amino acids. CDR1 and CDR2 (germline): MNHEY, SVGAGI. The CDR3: CVSSPDADTQYF. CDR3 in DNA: TGTGTCAGCAGTCCCGACGCAGATACGCAGTATTTT.

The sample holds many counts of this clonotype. In DNA, the CDR3 is TGTGCCAGCAGCAGGGGAGCCTACAATGAGCAGTTCTTC. Protein sequence: CASSRGAYNEQFF. The genes are TRBV3-1 and TRBJ2-1, with D perhaps given as TRBD1 or TRBD2 (5 bases each). The CDR3 sequence is 13 residues long. The ends were cut back, 5 bases at V and 2 bases at J, with 7 bases in the middle. The germline V gene has CDR1 LGHDT and CDR2 YNNKEL (reference sequence).

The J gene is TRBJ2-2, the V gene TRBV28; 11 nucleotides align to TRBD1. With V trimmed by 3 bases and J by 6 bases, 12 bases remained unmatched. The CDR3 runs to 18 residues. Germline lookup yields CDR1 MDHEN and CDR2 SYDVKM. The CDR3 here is CASSLLTGQGVMAGELFF. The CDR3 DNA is TGTGCCAGCAGTTTGCTAACGGGACAGGGGGTAATGGCCGGGGAGCTGTTTTTT.

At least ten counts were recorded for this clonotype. As DNA, the CDR3 is TGTGCCAGCAGCACCAGACAGGGGCGCACGAATGAGCAGTTCTTC. Translating it yields CASSTRQGRTNEQFF. The rearrangement uses TRBV7-3 and TRBJ2-1; 8 positions agree with TRBD1. CDR3 length equals 15 residues. With V trimmed by 5 bases and J by 7 bases, 10 bases remained unmatched. Germline values: CDR1 SGHTA, CDR2 FQGTGA.

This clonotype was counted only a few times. The CDR3 nucleotides read TGTGCCAGCAGCTTAACTACAGGGGGTTCCACTGAAGCTTTCTTT. The encoded protein is CASSLTTGGSTEAFF. The chain employs TRBV7-9 and TRBJ1-1; 8 bases agree with TRBD1. V shed 2 bases and J 4 bases; nucleotides not matched to a gene: 6. Germline V gene lookup returns CDR1 SEHNR and CDR2 FQNEAQ (reference sequence). This CDR3 region has 15 residues.

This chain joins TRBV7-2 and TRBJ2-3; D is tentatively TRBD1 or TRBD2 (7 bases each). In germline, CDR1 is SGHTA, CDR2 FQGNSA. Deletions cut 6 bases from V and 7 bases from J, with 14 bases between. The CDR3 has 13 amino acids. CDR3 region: CASSPRGGNTQYF. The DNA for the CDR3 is TGTGCCAGCAGTCCCAGGGGGGGCAATACGCAGTATTTT.

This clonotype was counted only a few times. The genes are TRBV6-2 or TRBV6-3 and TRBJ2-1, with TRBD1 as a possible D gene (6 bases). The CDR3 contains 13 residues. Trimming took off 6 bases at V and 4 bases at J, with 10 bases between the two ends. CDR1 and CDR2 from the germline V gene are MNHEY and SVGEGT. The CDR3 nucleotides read TGTGCCAGCAGACAGGGTACATACAATGAGCAGTTCTTC. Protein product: CASRQGTYNEQFF.

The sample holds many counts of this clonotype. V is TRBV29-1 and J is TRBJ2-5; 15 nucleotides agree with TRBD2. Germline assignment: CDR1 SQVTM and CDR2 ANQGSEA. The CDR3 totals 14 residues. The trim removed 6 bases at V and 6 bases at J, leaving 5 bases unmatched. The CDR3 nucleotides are TGCAGCGTCCAGGGACTAGCGGGAGGCAAGACCCAGTACTTC. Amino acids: CSVQGLAGGKTQYF.

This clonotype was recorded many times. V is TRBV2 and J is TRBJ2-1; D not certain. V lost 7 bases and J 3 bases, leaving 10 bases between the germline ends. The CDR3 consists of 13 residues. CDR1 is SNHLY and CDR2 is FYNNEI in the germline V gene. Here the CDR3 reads CASTGVDYNEQFF. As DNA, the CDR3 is TGTGCCAGCACTGGGGTTGACTACAATGAGCAGTTCTTC.

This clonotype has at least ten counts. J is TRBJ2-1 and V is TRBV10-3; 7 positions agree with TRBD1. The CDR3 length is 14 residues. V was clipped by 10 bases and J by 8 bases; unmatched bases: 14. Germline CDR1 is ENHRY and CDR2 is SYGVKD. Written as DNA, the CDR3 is TGTGCCACCCTAGTCCTACAGGGGCGATATGAGCAGTTCTTC. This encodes CATLVLQGRYEQFF.

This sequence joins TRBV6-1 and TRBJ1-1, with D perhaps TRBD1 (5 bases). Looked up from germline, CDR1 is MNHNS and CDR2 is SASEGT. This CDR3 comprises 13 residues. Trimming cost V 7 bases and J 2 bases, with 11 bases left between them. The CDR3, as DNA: TGTGCCAGCAAAAAACAGGTTAACACTGAAGCTTTCTTT. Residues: CASKKQVNTEAFF.

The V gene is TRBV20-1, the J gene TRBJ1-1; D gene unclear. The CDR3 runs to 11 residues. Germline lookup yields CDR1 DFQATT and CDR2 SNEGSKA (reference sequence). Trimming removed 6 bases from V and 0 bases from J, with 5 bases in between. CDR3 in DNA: TGCAGTGCGACGGTGAACACTGAAGCTTTCTTT. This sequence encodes CSATVNTEAFF.

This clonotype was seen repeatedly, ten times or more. This CDR3 reads CATNGQAQETQYF. As DNA, the CDR3 is TGTGCCACAAACGGACAGGCCCAAGAGACCCAGTACTTC. The chain employs TRBV10-3 and TRBJ2-5; TRBD1 matches at 7 bases. In germline, CDR1 is ENHRY, CDR2 SYGVKD. The CDR3 has 13 residues. V trimming: 10 bases; J trimming: 1 base; junction bases outside the gene matches: 6.

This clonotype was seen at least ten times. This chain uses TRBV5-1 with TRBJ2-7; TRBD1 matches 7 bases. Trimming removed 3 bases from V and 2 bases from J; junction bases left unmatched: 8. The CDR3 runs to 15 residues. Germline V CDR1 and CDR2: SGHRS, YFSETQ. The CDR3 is CASSSPGTATYEQYF. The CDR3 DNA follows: TGCGCCAGCAGCTCGCCCGGGACAGCTACCTACGAGCAGTACTTC.

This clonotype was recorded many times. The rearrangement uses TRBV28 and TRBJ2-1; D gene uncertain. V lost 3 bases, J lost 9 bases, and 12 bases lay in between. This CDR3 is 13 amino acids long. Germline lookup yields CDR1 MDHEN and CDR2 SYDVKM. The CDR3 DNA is TGTGCCAGCAGTTTTCCTGGGCCCGGTGAGCAGTTCTTC. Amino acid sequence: CASSFPGPGEQFF.

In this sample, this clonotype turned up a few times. The CDR3 spells CASSQDLAAYYGYTF. The CDR3 DNA follows: TGCGCCAGCAGCCAAGATTTGGCGGCCTACTATGGCTACACCTTC. The rearrangement joins TRBV4-1 to TRBJ1-2; the D is unclear. The germline CDR1 and CDR2 sequences are MGHRA and YSYEKL. The V and J ends lost 0 bases and 3 bases respectively, with 11 bases between them. This CDR3 is 15 amino acids long.

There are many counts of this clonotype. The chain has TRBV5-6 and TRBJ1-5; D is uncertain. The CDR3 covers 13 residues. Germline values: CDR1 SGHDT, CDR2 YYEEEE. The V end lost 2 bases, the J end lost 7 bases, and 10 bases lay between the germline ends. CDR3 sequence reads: CASSLTTGQPQHF. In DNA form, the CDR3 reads TGTGCCAGCAGCTTAACTACCGGGCAGCCCCAGCATTTT.

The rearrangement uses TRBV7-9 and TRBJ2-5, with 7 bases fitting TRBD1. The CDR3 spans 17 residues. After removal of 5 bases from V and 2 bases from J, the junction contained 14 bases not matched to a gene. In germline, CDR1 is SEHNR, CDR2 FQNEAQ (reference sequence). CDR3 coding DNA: TGTGCCAGCAGCCGGAAAGGTTCCGGGACAGAGCAAGAGACCCAGTACTTC. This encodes CASSRKGSGTEQETQYF.

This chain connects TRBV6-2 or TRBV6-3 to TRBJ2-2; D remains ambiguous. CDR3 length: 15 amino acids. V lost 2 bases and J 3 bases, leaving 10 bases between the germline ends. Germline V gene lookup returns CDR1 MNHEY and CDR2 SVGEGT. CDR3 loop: CASSYEARHTGELFF. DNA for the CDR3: TGTGCCAGCAGTTACGAAGCACGGCACACCGGGGAGCTGTTTTTT.

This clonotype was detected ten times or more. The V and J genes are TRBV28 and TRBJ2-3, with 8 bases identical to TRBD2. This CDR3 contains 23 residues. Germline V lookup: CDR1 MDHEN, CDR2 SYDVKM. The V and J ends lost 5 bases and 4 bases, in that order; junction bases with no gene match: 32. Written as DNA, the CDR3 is TGTGCCAGCAGTCACCCGAATCAACCCCAGGGGATACTAGCGGAAAAGGACGCAGATACGCAGTATTTT. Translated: CASSHPNQPQGILAEKDADTQYF.

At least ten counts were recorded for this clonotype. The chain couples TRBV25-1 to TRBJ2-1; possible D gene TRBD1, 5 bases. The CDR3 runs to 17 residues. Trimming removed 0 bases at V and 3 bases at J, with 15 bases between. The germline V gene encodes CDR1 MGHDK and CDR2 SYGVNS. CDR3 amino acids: CASSEYRGGPGYNEQFF. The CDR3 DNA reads TGTGCCAGCAGTGAATATAGGGGTGGCCCGGGCTACAATGAGCAGTTCTTC.

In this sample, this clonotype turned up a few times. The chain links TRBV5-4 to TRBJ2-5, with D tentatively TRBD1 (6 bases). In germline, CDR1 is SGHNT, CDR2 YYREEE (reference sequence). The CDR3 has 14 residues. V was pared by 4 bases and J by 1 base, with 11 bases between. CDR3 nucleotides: TGTGCCAGCAGCCAACAGGGCCTCCAAGAGACCCAGTACTTC. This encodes CASSQQGLQETQYF.

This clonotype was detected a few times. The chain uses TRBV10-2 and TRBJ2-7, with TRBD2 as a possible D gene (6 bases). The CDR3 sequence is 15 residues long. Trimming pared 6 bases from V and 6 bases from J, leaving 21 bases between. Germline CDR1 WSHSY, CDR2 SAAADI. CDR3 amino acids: CASSPATRGLLEQYF. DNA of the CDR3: TGCGCCAGCAGCCCCGCGACTAGGGGATTGCTCGAGCAGTACTTC.

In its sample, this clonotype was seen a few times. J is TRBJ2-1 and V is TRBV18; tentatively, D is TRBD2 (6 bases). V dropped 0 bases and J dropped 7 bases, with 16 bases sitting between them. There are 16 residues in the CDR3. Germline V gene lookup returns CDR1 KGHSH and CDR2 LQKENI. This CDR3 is CASSPPEGISWNEQFF. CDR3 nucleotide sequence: TGTGCCAGCTCACCACCGGAGGGGATCAGCTGGAATGAGCAGTTCTTC.

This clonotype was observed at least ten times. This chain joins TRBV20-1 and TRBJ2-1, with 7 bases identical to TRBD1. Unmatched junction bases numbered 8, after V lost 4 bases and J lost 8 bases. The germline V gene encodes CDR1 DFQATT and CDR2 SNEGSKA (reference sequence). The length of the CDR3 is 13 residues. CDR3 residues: CSAIRDSGDEQFF. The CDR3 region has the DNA TGCAGTGCTATCCGGGACAGTGGGGATGAGCAGTTCTTC.